This T cell receptor beta chain was identified during a study of cytomegalovirus exposure and HLA in healthy donors. Broader study findings: Serostatus for CMV was the only available immune exposure information. In a later analysis, TCR beta V- and J-gene trimming showed a link to a missense DCLRE1C variant.

Trimming removed 7 bases from V and 8 bases from J; junction bases left unmatched: 12. The CDR3 is made up of 15 amino acids. Germline V gene sequence: CDR1 MNHEY, CDR2 SVGAGI. The PCR was carried out with 60 Vbeta primers and 13 Jbeta primers. The repertoire was sequenced with immunoSEQ multiplex PCR; TCRdb's copy has only in-frame clones and lacks some. Of 150,000 to 200,000 clones in the sample, roughly 78% were seen once. As regards this clone: The antigen is unknown.

Sequenced: PBMCs. This chain joins TRBV6-5 and TRBJ2-1; 9 bases line up with TRBD1. The receptor was derived from a boy between 10 and 17 years old in good health and CMV-seronegative. CDR3 sequence (DNA): TGTGCCAGCACCCCCACAGGGGGCGTTGTCCATGAGCAGTTCTTC. As protein: CASTPTGGVVHEQFF.